Below are 10 T cell receptor beta chains sequenced from a single sample in a study of CD8 T cells in ankylosing spondylitis. TCRdb itself ran the 5' RACE reads through MiXCR, one entry per CDR3 protein. The data show 200,000 to 300,000 distinct CDR3 sequences, about 24% seen once. The sequenced sample was blood, either unsorted or a sorted T cell fraction (not recorded which). These receptors were obtained from a male donor with ankylosing spondylitis or in good health (not recorded which).

Ten or more counts support this clonotype. The chain combines TRBV6-1 with TRBJ2-5, with 9 bases aligning to TRBD1. Germline assignment: CDR1 MNHNS and CDR2 SASEGT. Trimming removed 6 bases from V and 5 bases from J; junction bases left unmatched: 4. This CDR3 region has 13 residues. This CDR3 is CASSSDRGETQYF. DNA of the CDR3: TGTGCCAGCAGCTCAGACAGGGGGGAGACCCAGTACTTC.

Many counts were recorded for this clonotype. The chain has TRBV3-1 and TRBJ2-3; D is ambiguous. Germline CDR1 is LGHDT and CDR2 is YNNKEL (reference sequence). The V gene lost 5 bases and the J gene lost 0 bases, with 9 bases spanning the gap. This CDR3 is 14 amino acids long. CDR3 region: CASSTSASTDTQYF. The DNA of the CDR3 is TGTGCCAGCAGCACATCGGCCAGCACAGATACGCAGTATTTT.

There are many counts of this clonotype. This chain links TRBV6-1 with TRBJ2-7, with 8 bases that match TRBD2. CDR3 length equals 16 residues. Germline CDR1 and CDR2: MNHNS and SASEGT. The J segment lost 0 bases and the V segment lost 6 bases, leaving 10 bases of the junction unmatched. This chain's CDR3 is CASSPGSGASSYEQYF. The CDR3 nucleotides are TGTGCCAGCAGCCCCGGTAGCGGGGCAAGCTCCTACGAGCAGTACTTC.

This clonotype was counted once. This chain connects TRBV2 to TRBJ2-1; TRBD2 is a possible D gene (6 bases). Germline lookup yields CDR1 SNHLY and CDR2 FYNNEI. This CDR3 has 16 residues. V was cut by 8 bases and J by 9 bases, with 26 bases left in between. The CDR3 nucleotides are TGTGCCAGCGGAGACCTGAGTCCCCGGGCGGGAACTGAGCAGTTCTTC. Translating it yields CASGDLSPRAGTEQFF.

This clonotype has a count of ten or more. V usage is TRBV29-1 and J usage is TRBJ2-7; D is possibly TRBD2 (6 bases). The CDR3 has 14 residues. Trimming removed 4 bases from V and 2 bases from J, with 15 bases in between. Germline loops: CDR1 SQVTM, CDR2 ANQGSEA. The CDR3 DNA follows: TGCAGCGTTGGGAGGGCCACAGCACCCTACGAGCAGTACTTC. This gives the protein CSVGRATAPYEQYF.

This clonotype was seen repeatedly, ten times or more. The chain carries TRBV12-3 or TRBV12-4 and TRBJ1-2; TRBD1 is a possible D gene (5 bases). With 3 bases removed from V and 14 bases from J, the gap between germline ends came to 16 bases. The CDR3 length is 12 residues. CDR3 sequence reads: CASSFSHGAGTF. In nucleotides, the CDR3 is TGTGCCAGCAGTTTTTCCCACGGGGCGGGGACCTTC.

The V gene is TRBV9, the J gene TRBJ2-3; D could derive from TRBD1 or TRBD2 (5 bases each). Germline lookup yields CDR1 SGDLS and CDR2 YYNGEE. The V end lost 4 bases, the J end lost 6 bases, and 12 bases lay between the germline ends. The CDR3 extends over 13 amino acids. CDR3 in DNA: TGTGCCAGCAGCCTGGGGACGGATGATACGCAGTATTTT. Protein: CASSLGTDDTQYF.

The rearrangement uses TRBV5-1 and TRBJ2-5; no clear D gene. Trimming stripped 3 bases from V and 1 base from J, with 10 bases between. CDR3 length equals 14 residues. The germline V gene encodes CDR1 SGHRS and CDR2 YFSETQ. For the CDR3, the DNA is TGCGCCAGCAGCTACAAGGTGGGCCAAGAGACCCAGTACTTC. It translates to CASSYKVGQETQYF. The variable domain in full, completed from reference TRBV5-1 and TRBJ2-5, reads KAGVTQTPRYLIKTRGQQVTLSCSPISGHRSVSWYQQTPGQGLQFLFEYFSETQRNKGNFPGRFSGRQFSNSRSEMNVSTLELGDSALYLCASSYKVGQETQYFGPGTRLLVL.

The chain recombines TRBV25-1 with TRBJ2-7; 7 nucleotides agree with TRBD1. The germline V gene has CDR1 MGHDK and CDR2 SYGVNS. This CDR3 is built from 13 residues. Trimming cost V 3 bases and J 3 bases; bases outside gene matches: 2. CDR3 amino acids: CASSEGQFYEQYF. DNA for the CDR3: TGTGCCAGCAGTGAGGGACAGTTCTACGAGCAGTACTTC.

This chain links TRBV10-3 with TRBJ2-7; weak D call: TRBD1 (6 bases). V lost 3 bases, J lost 3 bases, and 15 bases lay in between. CDR1 ENHRY and CDR2 SYGVKD come from the germline V gene. This CDR3 has 15 amino acids. CDR3 sequence (DNA): TGTGCCATCAGTGATTTGGGGGCGACGGGCTACGAGCAGTACTTC. Translated, it gives CAISDLGATGYEQYF.